This is a list of T cell receptor beta chains from one sample in a study of blood T cell repertoires in COVID-19. Repertoires were generated with immunoSEQ multiplex PCR, while TCRdb's copy carries only in-frame clones and drops some. The sample records roughly 200,000 clones, roughly nine tenths being singletons. Source material: peripheral blood. Every receptor here comes from a man aged 60 to 69 with active or convalescent COVID-19. Each CDR3 is given with its conserved first and last residue. A D gene is named only where the DNA matches it firmly. Clone size, where shown, is once, few, many, or a class for clones that have expanded.

J: TRBJ1-1
V: TRBV29-1
size: NA
D: NA
DNA: TGCAGCGTTGAAGGAGAAAGGAACACTGAAGCTTTCTTT
CDR3: CSVEGERNTEAFF

J: TRBJ1-6
V: TRBV6-6
size: NA
D: TRBD1
DNA: TGTGCCAGCAGTTACGGGGACAGGGGGAATTCACCCCTCCACTTT
CDR3: CASSYGDRGNSPLHF

J: TRBJ2-1
V: TRBV5-6
size: NA
D: TRBD1
DNA: TGTGCCAGCAGCTATGGGACAGGGAATAGCGACAATGAGCAGTTCTTC
CDR3: CASSYGTGNSDNEQFF

J: TRBJ1-5
V: TRBV19
size: few
D: NA
DNA: TGTGCCAGCTCCGGAGGGACCGGGGGTGAGCCCCAGCATTTT
CDR3: CASSGGTGGEPQHF

J: TRBJ2-1
V: TRBV11-3
size: NA
D: TRBD1
DNA: TGTGCCAGCAGCCCCCGGGACAGGGGGGGCTCCTACAATGAGCAGTTCTTC
CDR3: CASSPRDRGGSYNEQFF

J: TRBJ1-1
V: TRBV2
size: once
D: NA
DNA: TGTGCCAGCAGGACTTCGAGCGTAGCTTTCTTT
CDR3: CASRTSSVAFF

J: TRBJ2-6
V: TRBV7-9
size: NA
D: NA
DNA: TGTGCCAGCAGTGATAGCTCTGGGGCCAACGTCCTGACTTTC
CDR3: CASSDSSGANVLTF

J: TRBJ2-1
V: TRBV24-1
size: NA
D: TRBD1
DNA: TGTGCCACCAGCGCCCGGACAGGTCTGTCGGGGCGTGAGCAGTTCTTC
CDR3: CATSARTGLSGREQFF

J: TRBJ2-7
V: TRBV9
size: NA
D: NA
DNA: TGTGCCAGCAGCCAGACGTCCGGGCCGGCGGGTGAGCAGTACTTC
CDR3: CASSQTSGPAGEQYF

J: TRBJ1-2
V: TRBV7-9
size: NA
D: TRBD1
DNA: TGTGCCAGCAGCTTAGGGACAGGGAGCTATGGCTACACCTTC
CDR3: CASSLGTGSYGYTF

J: TRBJ2-5
V: TRBV18
size: NA
D: TRBD1
DNA: TGTGCCAGCTCACCCGGTGGGGGACAGTCAGAGACCCAGTACTTC
CDR3: CASSPGGGQSETQYF

J: TRBJ1-5
V: TRBV19
size: NA
D: NA
DNA: TGTGCCAGTAGTGACAGGAATCAGCCCCAGCATTTT
CDR3: CASSDRNQPQHF

J: TRBJ2-6
V: TRBV3-1/TRBV3-2
size: NA
D: NA
DNA: TGTGCCAGCAGCCAACAAAGCTCCGGGGCCAACGTCCTGACTTTC
CDR3: CASSQQSSGANVLTF

J: TRBJ2-7
V: TRBV6-2/TRBV6-3
size: NA
D: TRBD1
DNA: TGTGCCAGCAGTTACGGACGGACAGGGTCGTCCTACGAGCAGTACTTC
CDR3: CASSYGRTGSSYEQYF

J: TRBJ1-5
V: TRBV9
size: NA
D: NA
DNA: TGTGCCAGCAGCGTAGATTCCGGGGTTGATCAGCCCCAGCATTTT
CDR3: CASSVDSGVDQPQHF

J: TRBJ2-5
V: TRBV5-1
size: few
D: TRBD2
DNA: TGCGCCAGCAGGTTAGCGGGGGGGCACTCAGAGACCCAGTACTTC
CDR3: CASRLAGGHSETQYF

J: TRBJ1-2
V: TRBV5-4
size: NA
D: NA
DNA: TGTGCCAGCAGCTTGTCCCCAGGGGCGGGCGGCTACACCTTC
CDR3: CASSLSPGAGGYTF

J: TRBJ2-1
V: TRBV5-6
size: NA
D: NA
DNA: TGTGCCAGCAGCTTGGGGCTAGCTTTGCAGTTCTTC
CDR3: CASSLGLALQFF

J: TRBJ1-3
V: TRBV5-1
size: NA
D: NA
DNA: TGCGCCAGCAGCTTGGCCGGGAGGGGCGTTACGCTATATTTT
CDR3: CASSLAGRGVTLYF

J: TRBJ2-7
V: TRBV6-6
size: NA
D: TRBD2
DNA: TGTGCCAGCAGTGGCGGGGGGGCCGGCTACGAGCAGTACTTC
CDR3: CASSGGGAGYEQYF

J: TRBJ2-2
V: TRBV7-2
size: NA
D: NA
DNA: TGTGCCAGCAGCTTAGAAAGCCGCACCGGGGAGCTGTTTTTT
CDR3: CASSLESRTGELFF

J: TRBJ2-1
V: TRBV19
size: NA
D: TRBD2
DNA: TGTGCCAGTAGTTCCCGGGGGGTATACAATGAGCAGTTCTTC
CDR3: CASSSRGVYNEQFF

J: TRBJ1-2
V: TRBV7-9
size: NA
D: NA
DNA: TGTGCCAGCAGTCCACTTACAGGACAGCCTAACTATGGCTACACCTTC
CDR3: CASSPLTGQPNYGYTF

J: TRBJ1-4
V: TRBV27
size: NA
D: TRBD1
DNA: TGTGCCAGCAGTTTTACCAGGGGGAACTGGCGTGAAAAACTGTTTTTT
CDR3: CASSFTRGNWREKLFF

J: TRBJ1-3
V: TRBV11-2
size: NA
D: NA
DNA: TGTGCCAGCCGGGGGGTTTTAGGAAACACCATATATTTT
CDR3: CASRGVLGNTIYF

J: TRBJ2-5
V: TRBV4-1
size: NA
D: NA
DNA: TGCGCCAGCAGCCAAACCCCCCCGGGCGGGGGCCCTCAAGAGACCCAGTACTTC
CDR3: CASSQTPPGGGPQETQYF

J: TRBJ2-5
V: TRBV6-5
size: NA
D: NA
DNA: TGTGCCAACTCCCTACGTCCGCAAGAGACCCAGTACTTC
CDR3: CANSLRPQETQYF

J: TRBJ2-1
V: TRBV27
size: NA
D: NA
DNA: TGTGCCAGTCTATATTCTGCGGGGGCCCCCTACAATGAGCAGTTCTTC
CDR3: CASLYSAGAPYNEQFF

J: TRBJ2-5
V: TRBV18
size: NA
D: NA
DNA: TGTGCCAGCTCACTTTCGTACCAAGAGACCCAGTACTTC
CDR3: CASSLSYQETQYF

J: TRBJ1-6
V: TRBV10-2
size: NA
D: NA
DNA: TGCGCCAGCAGTGAGCAGGCAGGGCATAATTCACCCCTCCACTTT
CDR3: CASSEQAGHNSPLHF

J: TRBJ2-3
V: TRBV5-4
size: NA
D: NA
DNA: TGTGCCAGCGGCCCTTCGGACTTGGGCACAGATACGCAGTATTTT
CDR3: CASGPSDLGTDTQYF

J: TRBJ1-6
V: TRBV6-1
size: NA
D: NA
DNA: TGTGCCAGCAGTGAAAGCCAGCGCTCCAATTCACCCCTCCACTTT
CDR3: CASSESQRSNSPLHF

J: TRBJ1-1
V: TRBV28
size: NA
D: NA
DNA: TGTGCCAGCGTGCAGGGCTTCATGAACACTGAAGCTTTCTTT
CDR3: CASVQGFMNTEAFF

J: TRBJ2-3
V: TRBV18
size: once
D: TRBD1
DNA: TGTGCCAGCTCACCAAGGAGACAGGGGACCACAGATACGCAGTATTTT
CDR3: CASSPRRQGTTDTQYF

J: TRBJ2-3
V: TRBV3-1/TRBV3-2
size: once
D: TRBD2
DNA: TGTGCCAGCAGCCAAGTCCGGGGCGGGGGGGCCTCGGCAGATACGCAGTATTTT
CDR3: CASSQVRGGGASADTQYF

J: TRBJ1-1
V: TRBV5-1
size: once
D: TRBD1
DNA: TGCGCCAGCAGCTTAGCCACAGGGGGGGCCACTGAAGCTTTCTTT
CDR3: CASSLATGGATEAFF

J: TRBJ2-7
V: TRBV4-1
size: NA
D: TRBD1
DNA: TGCGCCAGCAGCCAACTTAGGACAGGTGGGGCACGGCAGTACTTC
CDR3: CASSQLRTGGARQYF

J: TRBJ1-2
V: TRBV7-9
size: NA
D: NA
DNA: TGTGCCAGCAGCTATAACAGGGTATCGATTGGTGGCTACACCTTC
CDR3: CASSYNRVSIGGYTF

J: TRBJ2-3
V: TRBV27
size: NA
D: NA
DNA: TGTGCCAGCAGTTTTCAGTCCGCAGATACGCAGTATTTT
CDR3: CASSFQSADTQYF

J: TRBJ1-4
V: TRBV12-3/TRBV12-4
size: NA
D: NA
DNA: TGTGCCAGCAGCAAGGACAGTAATGAAAAACTGTTTTTT
CDR3: CASSKDSNEKLFF

J: TRBJ2-7
V: TRBV5-1
size: few
D: TRBD1
DNA: TGCGCCAGCAGTGCAACGACAGGGGGTGTCTACGAGCAGTACTTC
CDR3: CASSATTGGVYEQYF

J: TRBJ1-1
V: TRBV19
size: NA
D: NA
DNA: TGTGCCAGTAGTACAGTCAGAGGCACTGAAGCTTTCTTT
CDR3: CASSTVRGTEAFF

J: TRBJ2-1
V: TRBV5-1
size: once
D: NA
DNA: TGCGCCAGCAGAACCGCACTTTTACCCTACAATGAGCAGTTCTTC
CDR3: CASRTALLPYNEQFF

J: TRBJ2-3
V: TRBV5-1
size: NA
D: NA
DNA: TGCGCCAGCAGCTTGCAGGAAGATACGCAGTATTTT
CDR3: CASSLQEDTQYF

J: TRBJ1-1
V: TRBV5-1
size: NA
D: TRBD1
DNA: TGCGCCAGCAGCGGACAGGGTTTGGGTGAAGCTTTCTTT
CDR3: CASSGQGLGEAFF

J: TRBJ1-2
V: TRBV5-1
size: NA
D: NA
DNA: TGCGCCAGCAGCTTGTTACAGAACTATGGCTACACCTTC
CDR3: CASSLLQNYGYTF

J: TRBJ2-7
V: TRBV27
size: NA
D: NA
DNA: TGTGCCAGCAGTTTCAGGCAGGGCTTTTACGAGCAGTACTTC
CDR3: CASSFRQGFYEQYF

J: TRBJ2-1
V: TRBV5-1
size: NA
D: TRBD1
DNA: TGCGCCAGCAGCAATGGGGACAGCTACAATGAGCAGTTCTTC
CDR3: CASSNGDSYNEQFF

J: TRBJ2-4
V: TRBV2
size: NA
D: NA
DNA: TGTGCCAGCAGAACACAGGGCGCGGCCAAAAACATTCAGTACTTC
CDR3: CASRTQGAAKNIQYF

J: TRBJ2-7
V: TRBV12-3/TRBV12-4
size: NA
D: NA
DNA: TGTGCCAGCAGTTTACTAGGCTACGAGCAGTACTTC
CDR3: CASSLLGYEQYF

J: TRBJ2-7
V: TRBV7-9
size: NA
D: TRBD1
DNA: TGTGCCAGCAGCCAAGGGACAGGGGAGGGAAGCTCCTACGAGCAGTACTTC
CDR3: CASSQGTGEGSSYEQYF

J: TRBJ2-3
V: TRBV30
size: once
D: NA
DNA: TGTGCCTGGAGTGTGAGGGCGAGGGGGAGCACAGATACGCAGTATTTT
CDR3: CAWSVRARGSTDTQYF

J: TRBJ2-3
V: TRBV5-1
size: NA
D: NA
DNA: TGCGCCAGCAGCTCGACAGGCTGGGATACGCAGTATTTT
CDR3: CASSSTGWDTQYF